This T cell receptor beta chain was captured by sequencing in a study of pediatric ulcerative colitis. General observations from the study: Substantially fewer templates came from a couple of patients' blood samples. Blood-derived T cells may be present in rectal pinch biopsies.

The rectum was sampled with one to two pinch biopsies at colonoscopy. Clones were sequenced by immunoSEQ multiplex PCR, and TCRdb holds only the in-frame ones, with some missing. There are fewer than 20,000 clones in the sample; around 74% occur only once, and 6% to 7% lies in the top ten. This clone appeared a few times. Its specificity is not known. V was clipped by 6 bases and J by 6 bases; unmatched bases: 7. This CDR3 is built from 15 residues. The germline CDR1 and CDR2 sequences are MGHDK and SYGVNS. Sample: gut tissue. This TCR was recovered from a boy aged 5 to 17 with moderate ulcerative colitis. J is TRBJ2-2 and V is TRBV25-1; 10 bases match TRBD1. CDR3 in DNA: TGTGCCAGCAGCCTCGGGACAGGGGAATCCGGGGAGCTGTTTTTT. Amino acids: CASSLGTGESGELFF.